One sample yielded the 32 T cell receptor beta chains listed below, sequenced in a study of control samples from healthy donors and cancer patients. Sequencing used immunoSEQ multiplex PCR; TCRdb keeps in-frame clones, though not all of them. This sample yields around 90,000 clones, of which more than 70% are seen a single time; more than 2% belongs to the top ten. Sample: blood. The source of these receptors is a woman aged 40 to 49 in good health.

In this sample, this clone turned up once. The chain carries TRBV10-1 and TRBJ2-2; a possible D gene is TRBD1 (5 bases). This CDR3 is 14 amino acids long. Trimming stripped 3 bases from V and 1 base from J, with 6 bases between. CDR1 WNHNN and CDR2 SYGVQD come from the germline V gene (reference sequence). The chain's CDR3 is CASSDTGNTGELFF. In DNA form, the CDR3 reads TGCGCCAGCAGTGACACAGGGAACACCGGGGAGCTGTTTTTT.

This clone has more than one count but fewer than ten. The rearrangement uses TRBV15 and TRBJ2-1, with unresolved D. Germline values: CDR1 LNHNV, CDR2 YYDKDF (reference sequence). Trimming took off 2 bases at V and 7 bases at J, with 9 bases between the two ends. The CDR3 is 13 residues long. The CDR3 loop reads CATSRLRLNEQFF. CDR3 sequence (DNA): TGTGCCACCAGCAGACTTAGGTTGAATGAGCAGTTCTTC.

The chain links TRBV7-9 to TRBJ2-3, with D unresolved. This CDR3 is built from 14 residues. With 1 base removed from V and 0 bases from J, the gap between germline ends came to 5 bases. Germline lookup yields CDR1 SEHNR and CDR2 FQNEAQ (reference sequence). CDR3 nucleotide sequence: TGTGCCAGCAGCTTAGATCTGAGCACAGATACGCAGTATTTT. Encoded protein: CASSLDLSTDTQYF. The complete variable domain, with remaining parts taken from reference TRBV7-9 and TRBJ2-3, reads DTGVSQNPRHKITKRGQNVTFRCDPISEHNRLYWYRQTLGQGPEFLTYFQNEAQLEKSRLLSDRFSAERPKGSFSTLEIQRTEQGDSAMYLCASSLDLSTDTQYFGPGTRLTVL.

The V and J genes are TRBV5-4 and TRBJ2-2, with 8 bases fitting TRBD2. V lost 0 bases to trimming and J lost 4 bases; unmatched junction nucleotides: 5. This CDR3 is 16 amino acids long. Germline V lookup: CDR1 SGHNT, CDR2 YYREEE (reference sequence). The CDR3 DNA sequence: TGTGCCAGCAGCTTGGCGGGGGGGCCGGGCACCGGGGAGCTGTTTTTT. It encodes CASSLAGGPGTGELFF.

This clone showed up just once. The genes are TRBV11-1 and TRBJ1-6; 8 bases agree with TRBD1. The CDR3 consists of 15 residues. J was trimmed by 8 bases and V by 1 base; bases with no gene match: 4. The germline gives CDR1 SGHAT, CDR2 FQDESV (reference sequence). This chain's CDR3 is CASSLDRQGYSPLHF. CDR3 DNA sequence: TGTGCCAGCAGCTTAGACCGACAGGGGTATTCACCCCTCCACTTT.

J is TRBJ2-7 and V is TRBV7-9; TRBD2 agrees at 8 bases. This CDR3 has 14 residues. The germline gives CDR1 SEHNR, CDR2 FQNEAQ (reference sequence). After removal of 5 bases from V and 2 bases from J, the junction contained 5 bases not matched to a gene. CDR3 sequence reads: CASSPGGPPYEQYF. CDR3 DNA sequence: TGTGCCAGCAGCCCGGGGGGGCCCCCCTACGAGCAGTACTTC. The entire variable domain, with the rest obtained from reference TRBV7-9 and TRBJ2-7, is as follows: DTGVSQNPRHKITKRGQNVTFRCDPISEHNRLYWYRQTLGQGPEFLTYFQNEAQLEKSRLLSDRFSAERPKGSFSTLEIQRTEQGDSAMYLCASSPGGPPYEQYFGPGTRLTVT.

V is TRBV5-6 and J is TRBJ2-3, with 8 nucleotides matching TRBD2. The CDR3 covers 16 residues. After removal of 1 base from V and 2 bases from J, the junction contained 6 bases not matched to a gene. The germline gives CDR1 SGHDT, CDR2 YYEEEE. The CDR3 nucleotides are TGTGCCAGCAGCTTGTCGGCTAGCGGGTTCACAGATACGCAGTATTTT. It encodes CASSLSASGFTDTQYF. The full variable domain, in which reference TRBV5-6 and TRBJ2-3 provide the parts outside the CDR3, is DAGVTQSPTHLIKTRGQQVTLRCSPKSGHDTVSWYQQALGQGPQFIFQYYEEEERQRGNFPDRFSGHQFPNYSSELNVNALLLGDSALYLCASSLSASGFTDTQYFGPGTRLTVL.

This chain uses TRBV12-5 with TRBJ1-5; no clear D gene. CDR1 and CDR2 (germline): LGHNT, FRNRAP. The CDR3 runs 13 residues. Trimming pared 1 base from V and 4 bases from J, leaving 5 bases between. The CDR3 region has the DNA TGTGCTAGTGGTTTGGCCCCGAATCAGCCCCAGCATTTT. Protein sequence: CASGLAPNQPQHF.

The gene calls are TRBV5-6 and TRBJ2-5; the match to TRBD1 covers 7 bases. With 1 base clipped from V and 7 bases from J, the junction kept 10 bases outside the gene matches. Germline V CDR1 and CDR2: SGHDT, YYEEEE. CDR3 length: 15 amino acids. This chain's CDR3 is CASSLRGPRTGTQYF. CDR3 coding DNA: TGTGCCAGCAGCTTGAGGGGGCCCCGTACGGGGACCCAGTACTTC. Full variable domain (missing parts from reference TRBV5-6 and TRBJ2-5): DAGVTQSPTHLIKTRGQQVTLRCSPKSGHDTVSWYQQALGQGPQFIFQYYEEEERQRGNFPDRFSGHQFPNYSSELNVNALLLGDSALYLCASSLRGPRTGTQYFGPGTRLLVL.

The rearrangement joins TRBV7-2 to TRBJ1-3; 7 bases fit TRBD1. Looked up from germline, CDR1 is SGHTA and CDR2 is FQGNSA. The CDR3 contains 17 residues. The trim removed 1 base at V and 2 bases at J, leaving 8 bases unmatched. CDR3: CASSLGGTVGAGNTIYF. CDR3 in DNA: TGTGCCAGCAGCTTAGGAGGGACAGTAGGGGCTGGAAACACCATATATTTT.

V and J are TRBV7-3 and TRBJ2-7; maybe TRBD1 (6 bases). Trimming shortened V by 2 bases and J by 0 bases, and 23 bases separated the two germline ends. Germline values: CDR1 SGHTA, CDR2 FQGTGA. The CDR3 totals 19 residues. The CDR3 DNA is TGTGCCAGCAGCTTAGTAACCCCCCCACAGGGCCTAAGCTCCTACGAGCAGTACTTC. Translation: CASSLVTPPQGLSSYEQYF.

This chain links TRBV2 with TRBJ1-1, with TRBD1 identical over 7 bases. Germline V CDR1 and CDR2: SNHLY, FYNNEI. V shed 0 bases and J 1 base; nucleotides not matched to a gene: 5. This CDR3 has 16 residues. This CDR3 is CASSEAQQGPNTEAFF. Written as DNA, the CDR3 is TGTGCCAGCAGTGAAGCGCAACAGGGGCCGAACACTGAAGCTTTCTTT.

The chain employs TRBV19 and TRBJ1-2; 12 bases map to TRBD1. The CDR3 covers 14 residues. CDR1 is LNHDA, CDR2 SQIVND, per germline (reference sequence). V dropped 6 bases and J dropped 7; count of bases not matched to a gene: 6. The CDR3 protein is CASRAGTGGSGYTF. For the CDR3, the DNA is TGTGCCAGTAGGGCCGGGACAGGGGGCAGTGGCTACACCTTC.

This chain links TRBV27 with TRBJ1-4; TRBD1 aligns across 7 bases. Germline CDR1 is MNHEY and CDR2 is SMNVEV (reference sequence). Germline trimming cut 6 bases from V and 4 bases from J; bases unmatched to any gene: 8. The CDR3 runs 15 residues. The DNA for the CDR3 is TGTGCCAGCAGGCGGGGGACAGTAATTAATGAAAAACTGTTTTTT. Translating it yields CASRRGTVINEKLFF.

This clone was counted only a few times. The gene calls are TRBV18 and TRBJ2-5; D gene ambiguous. This CDR3 contains 15 residues. V lost 2 bases and J 1 base, leaving 11 bases between the germline ends. CDR1 is KGHSH, CDR2 LQKENI, per germline. CDR3 sequence (DNA): TGTGCCAGCTCACCATCCCAGGTGGTCCAAGAGACCCAGTACTTC. Protein: CASSPSQVVQETQYF.

The chain links TRBV28 to TRBJ2-3; a weak D match, TRBD2 (6 bases). Germline V gives CDR1 MDHEN, CDR2 SYDVKM. V gave up 6 bases and J gave up 2 bases, with 15 bases separating them. The CDR3 runs 15 residues. The CDR3 spells CASSPRGRPTDTQYF. As DNA, the CDR3 is TGTGCCAGCAGCCCGCGGGGCAGGCCCACAGATACGCAGTATTTT.

This chain uses TRBV28 with TRBJ1-3, with a weak D call TRBD1 (5 bases). Germline assignment: CDR1 MDHEN and CDR2 SYDVKM. The CDR3 has 17 amino acids. Trimming removed 5 bases at V and 3 bases at J, with 20 bases between. The CDR3 loop reads CASSPLDSHTSGNTIYF. CDR3 coding DNA: TGTGCCAGCAGTCCACTCGACAGCCACACTAGTGGAAACACCATATATTTT.

V is TRBV6-1 and J is TRBJ1-3; D unclear. The germline V and J ends were trimmed by 2 bases and 0 bases, with 8 bases remaining between them. The CDR3 sequence is 15 residues long. Germline CDR1 is MNHNS and CDR2 is SASEGT. CDR3 nucleotide sequence: TGTGCCAGCAGTGAATCAGCTTACTCTGGAAACACCATATATTTT. It specifies CASSESAYSGNTIYF.

This clone was found once. This chain connects TRBV4-3 to TRBJ1-5; D perhaps matches TRBD1 (5 bases). The CDR3 spans 15 residues. The germline CDR1 and CDR2 sequences are LGHNA and YSLEER. The V end lost 0 bases, the J end lost 3 bases, and 9 bases lay between the germline ends. The DNA for the CDR3 is TGCGCCAGCAGCCAAGATACAGGCGACAATCAGCCCCAGCATTTT. This encodes CASSQDTGDNQPQHF.

The chain is built from TRBV20-1 and TRBJ2-7; TRBD1 aligns across 8 bases. Unmatched junction bases numbered 7, after V lost 3 bases and J lost 3 bases. Germline V lookup: CDR1 DFQATT, CDR2 SNEGSKA (reference sequence). This CDR3 contains 14 residues. The CDR3 protein is CSASGGTGIYEQYF. CDR3 bases: TGCAGTGCTAGTGGTGGGACAGGAATCTACGAGCAGTACTTC.

V usage is TRBV4-1 and J usage is TRBJ1-3; 9 nucleotides match TRBD1. The CDR3 extends over 16 amino acids. Germline CDR1 reads MGHRA; CDR2 reads YSYEKL. V dropped 0 bases and J dropped 6; count of bases not matched to a gene: 6. Written as DNA, the CDR3 is TGCGCCAGCAGCCAAGATTGGACAGGGGAGGAAAACACCATATATTTT. Protein product: CASSQDWTGEENTIYF.

V usage is TRBV6-5 and J usage is TRBJ1-1; 8 nucleotides agree with TRBD1. CDR3 length: 15 residues. The germline V gene has CDR1 MNHEY and CDR2 SVGAGI. With V trimmed by 7 bases and J by 1 base, 8 bases remained unmatched. CDR3 sequence: CASTTGEYGNTEAFF. For the CDR3, the DNA is TGTGCCAGCACGACAGGGGAGTACGGGAACACTGAAGCTTTCTTT.

The chain has TRBV7-2 and TRBJ1-1; no reliable D call. The CDR3 has 13 amino acids. Germline CDR1 reads SGHTA; CDR2 reads FQGNSA. V lost 1 base and J lost 2, with 5 bases in between. The CDR3 loop is CASSLVRNTEAFF. CDR3 nucleotides: TGTGCCAGCAGCTTAGTCAGAAACACTGAAGCTTTCTTT.

The chain couples TRBV3-1 (or the pseudogene TRBV3-2) to TRBJ2-3; tentatively, D is TRBD1 or TRBD2 (5 bases each). The CDR3 has 14 residues. Trimming removed 2 bases at V and 3 bases at J, with 9 bases between. Germline V gene sequence: CDR1 LGHDT, CDR2 YNNKEL (reference sequence). As DNA, the CDR3 is TGTGCCAGCAGCCAATCAGGGAGTACAGATACGCAGTATTTT. Translating it yields CASSQSGSTDTQYF.

The chain couples TRBV7-9 to TRBJ2-3, with 10 bases fitting TRBD1. This CDR3 spans 17 amino acids. CDR1 is SEHNR, CDR2 FQNEAQ, per germline (reference sequence). The V gene end was trimmed by 0 bases and the J gene end by 2 bases; junction bases not matched to a gene: 5. CDR3 bases: TGTGCCAGCAGCTTAGCCCGGGACAGGGGATACACAGATACGCAGTATTTT. The encoded protein is CASSLARDRGYTDTQYF.

A word on this clone: Other nucleotide sequences in the sample specify the same CDR3. V gene TRBV2 combines with J gene TRBJ2-7, with TRBD1 matching over 7 bases. Germline loops: CDR1 SNHLY, CDR2 FYNNEI. V was pared by 7 bases and J by 4 bases, with 4 bases of the junction left unmatched. CDR3 size: 12 residues. The CDR3 sequence is CASTGQTYEQYF. In DNA, the CDR3 is TGTGCCAGCACGGGACAGACTTACGAGCAGTACTTC.

The genes are TRBV5-1 and TRBJ1-4, with D perhaps matching TRBD1 (5 bases). This CDR3 spans 15 amino acids. From germline, CDR1 is SGHRS and CDR2 YFSETQ. V was shortened by 4 bases and J by 8 bases, with 18 bases between the two germline ends. The CDR3 coding sequence is TGCGCCAGCAGCCGCGGGGCCGGCGCATACGAAAAACTGTTTTTT. Its protein is CASSRGAGAYEKLFF.

The chain combines TRBV18 with TRBJ2-7; 7 bases map to TRBD2. Trimming at V came to 6 bases and at J to 0 bases, leaving 11 bases not matched to a gene. Germline CDR1 KGHSH, CDR2 LQKENI. The CDR3 totals 16 residues. CDR3 sequence (DNA): TGTGCCAGCTCGAGAGGGACCGGGGGGAGCTCCTACGAGCAGTACTTC. Translation gives CASSRGTGGSSYEQYF.

V and J are TRBV9 and TRBJ1-2; D not resolved. Germline CDR1 reads SGDLS; CDR2 reads YYNGEE. The CDR3 has 16 amino acids. Deletions cut 0 bases from V and 8 bases from J, with 20 bases between. In DNA, the CDR3 is TGTGCCAGCAGCGTAGTAGGCGAAGCCGCGGCTAGGGGCTACACCTTC. It encodes CASSVVGEAAARGYTF. Drawing the rest from reference TRBV9 and TRBJ1-2, the complete variable domain is DSGVTQTPKHLITATGQRVTLRCSPRSGDLSVYWYQQSLDQGLQFLIQYYNGEERAKGNILERFSAQQFPDLHSELNLSSLELGDSALYFCASSVVGEAAARGYTFGSGTRLTVV.

Turning to this clone: The junction and the germline gene differ at one end; a read error may be behind it. The genes are TRBV9 and TRBJ2-4; perhaps TRBD1 as D (8 bases). CDR3 size: 14 residues. Germline V gives CDR1 SGDLS, CDR2 YYNGEE. As DNA, the CDR3 is TGTGCCAGCAGCGTAGAGGGGGGGCGGGGGACAGGCTTCTTC. Amino acid sequence: CASSVEGGRGTGFF.

This chain joins TRBV7-7 and TRBJ2-2; tentatively, D is TRBD1 (6 bases). V lost 5 bases, J lost 3 bases, and 13 bases lay in between. Per the germline V gene, CDR1 is SSHAT and CDR2 is FNYEAQ (reference sequence). This CDR3 is built from 15 residues. CDR3 sequence (DNA): TGTGCCAGCAGCCAGGGGATGGCGGACACCGGGGAGCTGTTTTTT. It is translated as CASSQGMADTGELFF. The full variable domain, with the rest looked up from reference TRBV7-7 and TRBJ2-2, is GAGVSQSPRYKVTKRGQDVTLRCDPISSHATLYWYQQALGQGPEFLTYFNYEAQPDKSGLPSDRFSAERPEGSISTLTIQRTEQRDSAMYRCASSQGMADTGELFFGEGSRLTVL.

The chain carries TRBV24-1 and TRBJ2-1; weak D call: TRBD2 (7 bases). Trimming took 1 base from V and 7 from J, leaving 13 bases between them. CDR1 and CDR2 from the germline V gene are KGHDR and SFDVKD. The CDR3 runs to 15 residues. The CDR3 sequence: CATSDFRGAGNEQFF. CDR3 nucleotides: TGTGCCACCAGTGATTTCCGGGGGGCCGGGAATGAGCAGTTCTTC.